This TCR beta chain was captured by sequencing in a study of cytomegalovirus exposure and HLA in healthy donors. Study-level background: Around 86 million unique TCRs, all from HLA-typed donors, were included in an early release of the data.

CDR3 length equals 15 residues. With 4 bases removed from V and 4 bases from J, the gap between germline ends came to 11 bases. Germline loops: CDR1 SGHTA, CDR2 FQGTGA. On this clone itself: Its target is not known.

Study outcomes and limitations: A list of 150 to 200 TCR beta chains associated with cytomegalovirus was given.

Both 60 Vbeta primers and 13 Jbeta primers went into the PCR. Clones were sequenced by immunoSEQ multiplex PCR, and TCRdb holds only the in-frame ones, with some missing. The table shows approximately 210,000 clones, with 70% to 80% occurring only once. The chain is built from TRBV7-3 and TRBJ1-6; D is possibly TRBD1 (5 bases). Sequences were obtained from PBMCs. The receptor was derived from a male donor in good health and CMV-seropositive. The CDR3 bases are TGTGCCAGCAGCTCCGGGACTTATTATAATTCACCCCTCCACTTT. Protein sequence: CASSSGTYYNSPLHF.